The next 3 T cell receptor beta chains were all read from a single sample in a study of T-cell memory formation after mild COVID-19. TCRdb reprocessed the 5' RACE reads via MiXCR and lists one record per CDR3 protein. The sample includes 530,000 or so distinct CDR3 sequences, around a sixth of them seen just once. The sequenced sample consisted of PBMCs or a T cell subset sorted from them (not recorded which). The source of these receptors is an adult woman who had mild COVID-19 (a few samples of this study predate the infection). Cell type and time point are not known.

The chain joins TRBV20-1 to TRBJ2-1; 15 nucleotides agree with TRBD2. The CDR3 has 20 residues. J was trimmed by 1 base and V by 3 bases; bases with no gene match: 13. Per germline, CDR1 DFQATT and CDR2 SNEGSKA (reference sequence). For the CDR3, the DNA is TGCAGTGCTAGGGACAAGGGACTAGCGGGAGGCCCTGCGTCCTACAATGAGCAGTTCTTC. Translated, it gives CSARDKGLAGGPASYNEQFF.

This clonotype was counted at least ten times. CDR3 bases: TGCGCCAGCAGCCAACGACAGACATTGAACACTGAAGCTTTCTTT. Amino acid sequence: CASSQRQTLNTEAFF. This chain connects TRBV4-1 to TRBJ1-1; D perhaps matches TRBD1 (5 bases). There are 15 residues in the CDR3. The germline V and J ends were trimmed by 2 bases and 0 bases, with 10 bases remaining between them. Germline V gives CDR1 MGHRA, CDR2 YSYEKL.

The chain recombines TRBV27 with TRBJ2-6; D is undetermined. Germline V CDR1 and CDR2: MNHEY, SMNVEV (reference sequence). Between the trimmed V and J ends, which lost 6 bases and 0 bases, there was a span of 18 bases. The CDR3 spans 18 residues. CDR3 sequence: CASSPPSIFDSGANVLTF. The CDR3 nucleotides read TGTGCCAGCAGCCCTCCGAGTATTTTCGACTCTGGGGCCAACGTCCTGACTTTC.